Listed below are T cell receptor beta chains from one sample, sequenced in a study of CD8 T cells in Susac syndrome. Via MiXCR, TCRdb re-called the immunoSEQ multiplex PCR reads, giving one row per CDR3 protein. The sample shows 250,000 to 300,000 distinct CDR3 sequences, approximately 81% of them seen only once. Sequences were obtained from CD8+ T cells from PBMCs. These TCRs come from a human donor with multiple sclerosis. Each CDR3 is given with its conserved first and last residue. D genes are given only for firm matches. A clone size is listed for some rows: how often the clone was seen (once, few, many), or a class if it is expanded.

abundance: .; j_gene: TRBJ1-2; d_gene: TRBD1; v_gene: TRBV9; CDR3aa: CASSELDRRLTF; CDR3nt: TGTGCCAGCAGCGAGCTGGACAGGCGCCTTACCTTC
abundance: .; j_gene: TRBJ1-6; d_gene: .; v_gene: TRBV21-1; CDR3aa: CASSKQARDRGSSPLHF; CDR3nt: TGTGCCAGCAGCAAACAGGCCCGGGACAGGGGAAGCTCACCCCTCCACTTT
abundance: .; j_gene: TRBJ2-7; d_gene: .; v_gene: TRBV27; CDR3aa: CASSPYLGGIYEQYF; CDR3nt: TGTGCCAGCAGTCCCTACTTGGGGGGTATCTACGAGCAGTACTTC
abundance: .; j_gene: TRBJ1-1; d_gene: .; v_gene: TRBV30; CDR3aa: CAEPFGWGTEAFF; CDR3nt: TGTGCCGAACCTTTCGGCTGGGGCACTGAAGCTTTCTTT
abundance: .; j_gene: TRBJ2-3; d_gene: TRBD2; v_gene: TRBV25-1; CDR3aa: CASSISWTSGPSTDTQYF; CDR3nt: TGTGCCAGCAGCATCTCGTGGACTAGCGGGCCTAGCACAGATACGCAGTATTTT
abundance: .; j_gene: TRBJ2-7; d_gene: .; v_gene: TRBV29-1; CDR3aa: CSVVANTKYEQYF; CDR3nt: TGCAGCGTTGTAGCGAATACAAAATACGAGCAGTACTTC
abundance: few; j_gene: TRBJ2-1; d_gene: .; v_gene: TRBV27; CDR3aa: CASSLSVAGNEQFF; CDR3nt: TGTGCCAGCAGTTTATCTGTCGCGGGCAATGAGCAGTTCTTC
abundance: .; j_gene: TRBJ1-1; d_gene: .; v_gene: TRBV5-6; CDR3aa: CASAHGAEAFF; CDR3nt: TGTGCCAGCGCCCATGGGGCTGAAGCTTTCTTT
abundance: .; j_gene: TRBJ1-1; d_gene: .; v_gene: TRBV4-1; CDR3aa: CASSQDPEAEAFF; CDR3nt: TGCGCCAGCAGCCAAGATCCCGAGGCGGAAGCTTTCTTT
abundance: .; j_gene: TRBJ2-5; d_gene: .; v_gene: TRBV4-1; CDR3aa: CASSHGGAGTLQETQYF; CDR3nt: TGCGCCAGCAGCCATGGGGGAGCGGGCACCCTCCAAGAGACCCAGTACTTC
abundance: .; j_gene: TRBJ2-7; d_gene: .; v_gene: TRBV30; CDR3aa: CAWSSTGSSYEQYF; CDR3nt: TGTGCCTGGAGTTCTACTGGGTCGTCTTACGAGCAGTACTTC
abundance: .; j_gene: TRBJ2-1; d_gene: .; v_gene: TRBV6-5; CDR3aa: CASSYSTHLGINEQFF; CDR3nt: TGTGCCAGCAGTTACTCCACACACTTAGGAATCAATGAGCAGTTCTTC
abundance: .; j_gene: TRBJ1-1; d_gene: .; v_gene: TRBV10-3; CDR3aa: CAISDLDSETEAFF; CDR3nt: TGTGCCATCAGCGACCTGGACAGCGAAACTGAAGCTTTCTTT
abundance: .; j_gene: TRBJ1-5; d_gene: .; v_gene: TRBV4-1; CDR3aa: CASSQDAGKGQPQHF; CDR3nt: TGCGCCAGCAGCCAAGATGCCGGTAAGGGTCAGCCCCAGCATTTT
abundance: .; j_gene: TRBJ2-7; d_gene: .; v_gene: TRBV7-8; CDR3aa: CASSLERKREQYF; CDR3nt: TGTGCCAGCAGCCTGGAGAGGAAGCGGGAGCAGTACTTC
abundance: .; j_gene: TRBJ2-5; d_gene: .; v_gene: TRBV6-1; CDR3aa: CASSLFSGGGETQYF; CDR3nt: TGTGCCAGCAGCCTTTTTAGCGGAGGGGGGGAGACCCAGTACTTC
abundance: .; j_gene: TRBJ2-1; d_gene: .; v_gene: TRBV14; CDR3aa: CASSSDSLEQFF; CDR3nt: TGTGCCAGCAGTTCCGACTCTCTCGAGCAGTTCTTC
abundance: .; j_gene: TRBJ2-4; d_gene: .; v_gene: TRBV13; CDR3aa: CASSKGGENIQYF; CDR3nt: TGTGCCAGCAGCAAGGGCGGGGAAAACATTCAGTACTTC
abundance: .; j_gene: TRBJ1-2; d_gene: .; v_gene: TRBV14; CDR3aa: CASSQVEGLGYGYTF; CDR3nt: TGTGCCAGCAGCCAAGTGGAGGGCTTGGGCTATGGCTACACCTTC
abundance: .; j_gene: TRBJ1-4; d_gene: TRBD1; v_gene: TRBV12-3/TRBV12-4; CDR3aa: CASSHRDRAEKLFF; CDR3nt: TGTGCCAGCAGTCACCGGGACAGGGCTGAAAAACTGTTTTTT
abundance: few; j_gene: TRBJ2-7; d_gene: .; v_gene: TRBV6-5; CDR3aa: CASGPEQYF; CDR3nt: TGTGCCAGCGGCCCAGAGCAGTACTTC
abundance: once; j_gene: TRBJ2-5; d_gene: .; v_gene: TRBV27; CDR3aa: CASWGGDRRTQYF; CDR3nt: TGTGCCAGTTGGGGGGGGGACAGGAGGACCCAGTACTTC
abundance: .; j_gene: TRBJ2-6; d_gene: TRBD1; v_gene: TRBV29-1; CDR3aa: CSVEDRGSPGANVLTF; CDR3nt: TGCAGCGTCGAGGACAGGGGAAGCCCTGGGGCCAACGTCCTGACTTTC
abundance: few; j_gene: TRBJ2-5; d_gene: .; v_gene: TRBV7-6; CDR3aa: CASSQLETQYF; CDR3nt: TGTGCCAGCAGTCAATTGGAGACCCAGTACTTC